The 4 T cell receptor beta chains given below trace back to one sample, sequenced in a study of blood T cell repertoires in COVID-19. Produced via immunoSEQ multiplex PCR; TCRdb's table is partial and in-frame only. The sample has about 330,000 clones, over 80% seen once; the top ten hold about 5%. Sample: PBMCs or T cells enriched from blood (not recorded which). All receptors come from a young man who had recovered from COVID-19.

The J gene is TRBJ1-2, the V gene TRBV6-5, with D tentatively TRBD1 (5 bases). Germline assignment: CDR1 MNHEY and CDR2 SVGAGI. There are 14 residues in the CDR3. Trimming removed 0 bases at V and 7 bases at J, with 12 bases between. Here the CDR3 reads CASSYSGRAAGYTF. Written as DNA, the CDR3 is TGTGCCAGCAGTTACTCGGGCAGGGCTGCTGGCTACACCTTC.

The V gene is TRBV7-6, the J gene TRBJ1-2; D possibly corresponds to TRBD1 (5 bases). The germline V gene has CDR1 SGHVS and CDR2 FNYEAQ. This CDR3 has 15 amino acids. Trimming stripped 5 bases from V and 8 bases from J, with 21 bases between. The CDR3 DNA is TGTGCCAGCAGCCCCGGGGGACGGACTCTCAGAGGCTACACCTTC. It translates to CASSPGGRTLRGYTF.

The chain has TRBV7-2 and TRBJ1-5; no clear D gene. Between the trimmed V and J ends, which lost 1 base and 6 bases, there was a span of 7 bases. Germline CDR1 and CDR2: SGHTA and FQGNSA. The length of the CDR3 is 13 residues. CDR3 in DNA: TGTGCCAGCAGCTTAGAGACGGGTCAGCCCCAGCATTTT. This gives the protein CASSLETGQPQHF.

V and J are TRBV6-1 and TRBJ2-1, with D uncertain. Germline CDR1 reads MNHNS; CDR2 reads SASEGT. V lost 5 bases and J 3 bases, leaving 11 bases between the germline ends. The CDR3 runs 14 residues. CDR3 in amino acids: CASSYSLYYNEQFF. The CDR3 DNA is TGTGCCAGCAGTTATTCCCTCTACTACAATGAGCAGTTCTTC.